The rows below give T cell receptor beta chains drawn from one sample of a study of control samples from healthy donors and cancer patients. Generated by immunoSEQ multiplex PCR, the TCRdb table keeps only in-frame clones and is missing some. The sample contains 170,000 or so clones, more than 85% of which appear only once. Source material: blood. These receptors all come from a woman aged 40 to 49 in good health. CDR3s include the opening cysteine and the closing phenylalanine or tryptophan. The D gene is left open where the match is weak. The size entry is marked missing in some rows and otherwise reads once, few, many or a size class.

abundance	v_gene	j_gene	d_gene	CDR3aa	CDR3nt
-	TRBV10-3	TRBJ2-3	TRBD2	CAIGTSGYTDTQYF	TGTGCCATCGGGACTAGCGGATACACAGATACGCAGTATTTT
-	TRBV27	TRBJ1-1	TRBD1	CASSLVGGGGTEAFF	TGTGCCAGCAGTTTAGTGGGAGGGGGCGGCACTGAAGCTTTCTTT
-	TRBV15	TRBJ1-2	-	CATSREQGANYGYTF	TGTGCCACCAGCAGAGAACAGGGAGCTAACTATGGCTACACCTTC
-	TRBV7-9	TRBJ1-2	-	CASSRSTGTHYGYTF	TGTGCCAGCAGCCGCTCGACCGGGACGCACTATGGCTACACCTTC
-	TRBV7-6	TRBJ2-7	TRBD2	CASSLAGGLREQYF	TGTGCCAGCAGCCTAGCGGGGGGCCTCAGGGAGCAGTACTTC
-	TRBV6-2/TRBV6-3	TRBJ2-2	TRBD2	CASSYSLAGVDTGELFF	TGTGCCAGCAGTTACTCGCTAGCGGGGGTCGACACCGGGGAGCTGTTTTTT
-	TRBV2	TRBJ2-5	-	CASRDRLQETQYF	TGTGCCAGCAGGGACAGACTACAAGAGACCCAGTACTTC
once	TRBV5-5	TRBJ2-3	-	CASRITGGVTQYF	TGTGCCAGCAGAATTACAGGGGGGGTTACGCAGTATTTT
-	TRBV9	TRBJ2-1	-	CASSAPPEDRRGGQFF	TGTGCCAGCAGCGCCCCCCCTGAGGACCGGAGGGGCGGGCAGTTCTTC
once	TRBV4-2	TRBJ2-5	TRBD2	CASSQTGGPVQTQYF	TGTGCCAGCAGCCAGACGGGGGGGCCCGTACAGACCCAGTACTTC
-	TRBV3-1/TRBV3-2	TRBJ1-1	-	CASSQERGFVTEAFF	TGTGCCAGCAGCCAAGAAAGGGGATTCGTTACTGAAGCTTTCTTT
few	TRBV28	TRBJ2-1	TRBD1	CASSPDGTEYYYNEQFF	TGTGCCAGCAGCCCGGATGGGACAGAATATTACTACAATGAGCAGTTCTTC
-	TRBV4-1	TRBJ1-3	-	CASSQDHSSGNTIYF	TGCGCCAGCAGCCAAGATCATTCCTCTGGAAACACCATATATTTT
-	TRBV28	TRBJ1-5	TRBD1	CASRGDRGLIQPQHF	TGTGCCAGCAGAGGGGACAGGGGGCTTATTCAGCCCCAGCATTTT
-	TRBV5-6	TRBJ2-5	-	CASSLEAAQETQYF	TGTGCCAGCAGCTTGGAGGCAGCCCAAGAGACCCAGTACTTC
-	TRBV7-9	TRBJ1-2	-	CASSLGTDYGYTF	TGTGCCAGCAGCCTTGGGACCGACTATGGCTACACCTTC
-	TRBV11-2	TRBJ2-7	-	CASSLGRSDEQYF	TGTGCCAGCAGCTTAGGCCGGTCTGACGAGCAGTACTTC
medium-sized	TRBV3-1/TRBV3-2	TRBJ2-7	TRBD2	CASSPKLKRGDSYEQYF	TGTGCCAGCAGCCCTAAACTCAAGCGGGGAGATTCCTACGAGCAGTACTTC
-	TRBV11-2	TRBJ2-3	-	CASSSRRVLGIGTDTQYF	TGTGCCAGCAGCTCTAGGAGGGTTTTGGGGATCGGTACAGATACGCAGTATTTT
-	TRBV19	TRBJ2-3	-	CASSPNGGVQDTQYF	TGTGCCAGTAGTCCAAACGGGGGCGTGCAGGATACGCAGTATTTT
-	TRBV19	TRBJ1-1	-	CACGGNTEAFF	TGTGCCTGCGGGGGAAACACTGAAGCTTTCTTT
-	TRBV5-1	TRBJ2-5	TRBD2	CASSPGTTQETQYF	TGCGCCAGCAGCCCCGGGACTACCCAAGAGACCCAGTACTTC
-	TRBV4-1	TRBJ1-4	-	CASSPGHDEKLFF	TGCGCCAGCAGCCCGGGGCACGATGAAAAACTGTTTTTT
-	TRBV6-5	TRBJ2-1	-	CASSYGYNEQFF	TGTGCCAGCAGTTACGGTTACAATGAGCAGTTCTTC
-	TRBV3-1/TRBV3-2	TRBJ2-7	-	CASSQGRKGTYEQYF	TGTGCCAGCAGCCAAGGCAGGAAGGGAACCTACGAGCAGTACTTC
-	TRBV6-5	TRBJ1-2	TRBD1	CASSPTQGARYGYTF	TGTGCCAGCAGTCCGACACAGGGGGCGCGGTATGGCTACACCTTC
-	TRBV6-5	TRBJ2-5	TRBD2	CASSYSDGRETQYF	TGTGCCAGCAGTTACTCGGACGGGAGGGAGACCCAGTACTTC
-	TRBV10-3	TRBJ2-5	-	CAISESFLVVGETQYF	TGTGCCATCAGTGAGTCGTTTTTAGTAGTCGGGGAGACCCAGTACTTC
-	TRBV4-1	TRBJ2-2	-	CASSQVVSGELFF	TGCGCCAGCAGCCAAGTTGTGAGCGGGGAGCTGTTTTTT
-	TRBV5-1	TRBJ2-6	TRBD1	CASREGGAGANVLTF	TGCGCCAGCAGGGAAGGGGGCGCCGGGGCCAACGTCCTGACTTTC
-	TRBV2	TRBJ2-1	TRBD2	CASTSGGVNEQFF	TGTGCCAGTACTAGCGGGGGGGTTAATGAGCAGTTCTTC
-	TRBV10-3	TRBJ2-3	TRBD2	CAISGARAGSSTDTQYF	TGTGCCATCAGTGGTGCTCGAGCGGGGAGTTCCACAGATACGCAGTATTTT
once	TRBV2	TRBJ1-1	-	CASSEATLGHQNTEAFF	TGTGCCAGCAGTGAAGCGACATTGGGACACCAGAACACTGAAGCTTTCTTT
-	TRBV7-8	TRBJ1-1	-	CASSLTGSRRLNTEAFF	TGTGCCAGCAGCCTAACAGGCAGCCGCCGATTGAACACTGAAGCTTTCTTT
few	TRBV2	TRBJ1-5	-	CASSERRQIYQPQHF	TGTGCCAGCAGTGAAAGGAGACAAATTTATCAGCCCCAGCATTTT
-	TRBV6-5	TRBJ1-2	-	CASSSYRASNYGYTF	TGTGCCAGCAGCTCTTACAGGGCCTCTAACTATGGCTACACCTTC
-	TRBV5-1	TRBJ2-1	TRBD1	CASSPDRPYNEQFF	TGCGCCAGCAGCCCGGACAGGCCGTACAATGAGCAGTTCTTC
-	TRBV18	TRBJ1-4	-	CASSPLGDHNEKLFF	TGTGCCAGCTCACCACTCGGGGACCATAATGAAAAACTGTTTTTT
-	TRBV5-1	TRBJ1-1	-	CASSPKVVGVLSTEAFF	TGCGCCAGCAGCCCAAAGGTGGTAGGAGTATTAAGCACTGAAGCTTTCTTT
-	TRBV5-1	TRBJ1-4	-	CASSIHKGGGPEKLFF	TGCGCCAGCAGCATACATAAGGGCGGGGGTCCTGAAAAACTGTTTTTT
-	TRBV20-1	TRBJ2-2	-	CSASAPGGAGELFF	TGCAGTGCTAGTGCTCCCGGGGGAGCCGGGGAGCTGTTTTTT
once	TRBV14	TRBJ1-6	-	CASSQATPGNSPLHF	TGTGCCAGCAGCCAAGCGACACCGGGTAATTCACCCCTCCACTTT
-	TRBV18	TRBJ1-1	-	CASSPLRETEAFF	TGTGCCAGCTCTCCGCTCAGGGAAACTGAAGCTTTCTTT
-	TRBV4-1	TRBJ1-1	-	CASSHQTGPDTEAFF	TGCGCCAGCAGCCATCAAACCGGGCCGGACACTGAAGCTTTCTTT
few	TRBV9	TRBJ1-1	-	CASSVSGSEAFF	TGTGCCAGCAGCGTATCCGGGTCTGAAGCTTTCTTT
-	TRBV19	TRBJ1-5	-	CASSIDLRGNQPQHF	TGTGCCAGTAGTATAGATCTTCGTGGCAATCAGCCCCAGCATTTT
once	TRBV21-1	TRBJ2-1	-	CASSKRLRGGSLPYNEQFF	TGTGCCAGCAGCAAAAGGCTGCGGGGGGGGTCTCTCCCCTACAATGAGCAGTTCTTC
-	TRBV5-6	TRBJ1-2	-	CASSQDGYGYTF	TGTGCCAGCAGCCAGGACGGTTATGGCTACACCTTC
-	TRBV5-4	TRBJ1-2	-	CASSLVETNYGYTF	TGTGCCAGCAGCTTGGTCGAAACTAACTATGGCTACACCTTC
once	TRBV7-8	TRBJ2-1	-	CASSSVKGHEQFF	TGTGCCAGCAGCTCTGTAAAGGGACATGAGCAGTTCTTC
-	TRBV29-1	TRBJ2-5	-	CSVEARMETQYF	TGCAGCGTTGAGGCCAGAATGGAGACCCAGTACTTC
-	TRBV5-1	TRBJ2-6	-	CASSLTGNSGGANVLTF	TGCGCCAGCAGCTTGACAGGGAACTCTGGAGGGGCCAACGTCCTGACTTTC
-	TRBV27	TRBJ1-1	TRBD1	CASSLAGGLVNTEAFF	TGTGCCAGCAGTTTAGCAGGGGGCCTTGTGAACACTGAAGCTTTCTTT
-	TRBV6-5	TRBJ1-6	-	CASRAGTASNSPLHF	TGTGCCAGCAGAGCCGGGACGGCCTCTAATTCACCCCTCCACTTT
-	TRBV27	TRBJ1-5	-	CASNRTVYQPQHF	TGTGCCAGCAATCGGACAGTCTATCAGCCCCAGCATTTT
-	TRBV5-6	TRBJ1-6	-	CASSPVQGSSYNSPLHF	TGTGCCAGCAGCCCAGTCCAGGGGAGCTCCTATAATTCACCCCTCCACTTT
-	TRBV18	TRBJ1-1	-	CASSGSRGTEAFF	TGTGCCAGCTCAGGGTCCAGGGGCACTGAAGCTTTCTTT
-	TRBV6-5	TRBJ2-7	-	CASSRPQQQQYF	TGTGCCAGCAGTAGGCCACAGCAACAACAGTACTTC
-	TRBV15	TRBJ1-1	-	CATSRARPSTEAFF	TGTGCCACCAGCAGAGCTCGACCGAGCACTGAAGCTTTCTTT